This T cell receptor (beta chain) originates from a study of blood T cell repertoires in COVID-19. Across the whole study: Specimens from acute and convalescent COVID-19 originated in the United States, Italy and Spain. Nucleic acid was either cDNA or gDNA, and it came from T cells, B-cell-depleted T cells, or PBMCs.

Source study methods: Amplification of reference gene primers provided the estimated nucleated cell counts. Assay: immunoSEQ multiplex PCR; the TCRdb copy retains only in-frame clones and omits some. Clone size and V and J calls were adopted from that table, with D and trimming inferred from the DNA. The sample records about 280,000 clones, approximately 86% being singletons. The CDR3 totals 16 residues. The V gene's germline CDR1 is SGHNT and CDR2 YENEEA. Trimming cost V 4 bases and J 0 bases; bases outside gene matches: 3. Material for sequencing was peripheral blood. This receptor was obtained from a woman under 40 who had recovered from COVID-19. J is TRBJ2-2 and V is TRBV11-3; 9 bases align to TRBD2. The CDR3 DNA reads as TGTGCCAGCAGCTCCCGACTAGCGGCGAACACCGGGGAGCTGTTTTTT. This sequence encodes CASSSRLAANTGELFF.